Presented here are 20 T cell receptor beta chains from one specimen sequenced in a study of T cell clonotyping in hematopoietic cell transplantation. TCRdb's copy holds only in-frame clones and misses some; the assay was immunoSEQ multiplex PCR. The table lists 35,000 to 50,000 clones, 95% of them singletons, with approximately 0.9% in the top ten. Source material: peripheral blood mononuclear cells. All receptors come from a young man in good health. Some clones in this sample may be carry-over from other donors' samples.

The genes are TRBV6-5 and TRBJ1-1; D is unclear. The CDR3 sequence is 13 residues long. Trimming cost V 4 bases and J 2 bases, with 8 bases left between them. Germline CDR1 and CDR2: MNHEY and SVGAGI. The CDR3 DNA is TGTGCCAGCAGTTCAGCGGAAAACACTGAAGCTTTCTTT. This gives the protein CASSSAENTEAFF.

The chain recombines TRBV6-6 with TRBJ1-1, with TRBD1 matching over 8 bases. Trimming took 6 bases from V and 4 from J; bases not matched to a gene: 10. Per germline, CDR1 MNHNY and CDR2 SVGAGI (reference sequence). CDR3 length: 15 amino acids. The CDR3 spells CASRKETGAFTEAFF. The DNA for the CDR3 is TGTGCCAGCAGAAAAGAGACAGGGGCTTTCACTGAAGCTTTCTTT.

This clone was counted a single time. The chain is built from TRBV4-1 and TRBJ1-6; D is uncertain. The germline V gene has CDR1 MGHRA and CDR2 YSYEKL. Trimming left V 1 base short and J 0 bases short, with 13 bases between. The CDR3 totals 18 residues. CDR3 amino acids: CASSQGVPGSSYNSPLHF. CDR3 in DNA: TGCGCCAGCAGCCAAGGTGTCCCCGGAAGCTCCTATAATTCACCCCTCCACTTT.

The chain carries TRBV27 and TRBJ2-7; TRBD2 might be the D (6 bases). The germline gives CDR1 MNHEY, CDR2 SMNVEV (reference sequence). This CDR3 is 14 amino acids long. Trimming took off 2 bases at V and 5 bases at J, with 13 bases between the two ends. The CDR3 is CASSLDGRYHEQYF. The CDR3 DNA is TGTGCCAGCAGTTTAGACGGGAGATATCACGAGCAGTACTTC.

The chain uses TRBV15 and TRBJ1-2; TRBD1 matches at 7 bases. V shed 0 bases and J 0 bases; nucleotides not matched to a gene: 13. The CDR3 is 19 amino acids. Germline V gene lookup returns CDR1 LNHNV and CDR2 YYDKDF (reference sequence). The CDR3 DNA sequence: TGTGCCACCAGCAGAGAGGCGCCGGGACAGCAGAATTCTAACTATGGCTACACCTTC. Its protein is CATSREAPGQQNSNYGYTF. Looking up the rest from reference TRBV15 and TRBJ1-2 gives the full variable domain: DAMVIQNPRYQVTQFGKPVTLSCSQTLNHNVMYWYQQKSSQAPKLLFHYYDKDFNNEADTPDNFQSRRPNTSFCFLDIRSPGLGDTAMYLCATSREAPGQQNSNYGYTFGSGTRLTVV.

The genes are TRBV2 and TRBJ2-5; D is uncertain. The CDR3 covers 11 residues. Per germline, CDR1 SNHLY and CDR2 FYNNEI. Trimming removed 3 bases from V and 5 bases from J, with 4 bases in between. The CDR3 reads CASSETETQYF. The CDR3 DNA sequence: TGTGCCAGCAGTGAGACGGAGACCCAGTACTTC.

The chain recombines TRBV5-8 with TRBJ1-2; D remains ambiguous. The germline gives CDR1 SGHTS, CDR2 YDEGEE. V dropped 1 base and J dropped 8 bases, with 21 bases sitting between them. This CDR3 region has 16 residues. The CDR3 protein is CASSLYSSSQPLGYTF. CDR3 DNA: TGTGCCAGCAGCTTGTACAGTTCCAGCCAGCCGCTAGGCTACACCTTC.

The rearrangement uses TRBV4-1 and TRBJ1-1; 8 positions agree with TRBD1. The germline CDR1 and CDR2 sequences are MGHRA and YSYEKL. This CDR3 is 16 amino acids long. V lost 0 bases, J lost 4 bases, and 7 bases stayed unmatched. The DNA of the CDR3 is TGCGCCAGCAGCCAAGATGGTACAGGGGGGGCCACTGAAGCTTTCTTT. The encoded protein is CASSQDGTGGATEAFF.

The chain recombines TRBV5-1 with TRBJ2-3; D is unclear. Per germline, CDR1 SGHRS and CDR2 YFSETQ. The ends were cut back, 4 bases at V and 4 bases at J, with 4 bases in the middle. The CDR3 length is 11 residues. The CDR3 loop reads CASSSSDTQYF. In DNA, the CDR3 is TGCGCCAGCAGCAGTTCAGATACGCAGTATTTT.

The chain combines TRBV5-1 with TRBJ2-7; a possible D gene is TRBD2 (6 bases). This CDR3 is built from 17 residues. Trimming pared 0 bases from V and 3 bases from J, leaving 19 bases between. CDR1 SGHRS and CDR2 YFSETQ come from the germline V gene. The CDR3 nucleotides are TGCGCCAGCAGCTTGGCGGCTACCAGGGAGGAAAACTACGAGCAGTACTTC. Encoded protein: CASSLAATREENYEQYF.

The chain recombines TRBV19 with TRBJ1-2; 9 positions agree with TRBD1. There are 15 residues in the CDR3. Germline V gene data show CDR1 as LNHDA and CDR2 as SQIVND (reference sequence). The V and J ends lost 5 bases and 8 bases, in that order; junction bases with no gene match: 12. The CDR3 DNA reads as TGTGCCAGTAGTCACCGCAGGACAGGGGCGCGGGGCTACACCTTC. As protein: CASSHRRTGARGYTF.

The chain has TRBV5-1 and TRBJ1-4, with 8 bases that match TRBD1. This CDR3 region has 14 residues. V trimming: 0 bases; J trimming: 10 bases; junction bases outside the gene matches: 5. Germline V CDR1 and CDR2: SGHRS, YFSETQ. The chain's CDR3 is CASSLGQGAGKLFF. The CDR3 nucleotides read TGCGCCAGCAGCTTGGGGCAGGGGGCAGGAAAACTGTTTTTT.

The chain uses TRBV19 and TRBJ1-4; D call uncertain. The CDR3 is 14 residues long. Trimming took 4 bases from V and 8 from J, leaving 14 bases between them. Germline CDR1 reads LNHDA; CDR2 reads SQIVND (reference sequence). The CDR3: CASSSPSRPEKLFF. The CDR3 nucleotides read TGTGCCAGTAGTAGCCCGTCCCGGCCCGAAAAACTGTTTTTT. Full variable domain (outside the CDR3, taken from reference TRBV19 and TRBJ1-4): DGGITQSPKYLFRKEGQNVTLSCEQNLNHDAMYWYRQDPGQGLRLIYYSQIVNDFQKGDIAEGYSVSREKKESFPLTVTSAQKNPTAFYLCASSSPSRPEKLFFGSGTQLSVL.

The V gene is TRBV5-1, the J gene TRBJ2-7; 8 bases align to TRBD2. J gave up 7 bases and V 3 bases, and 18 bases lay outside the gene matches. The germline CDR1 and CDR2 sequences are SGHRS and YFSETQ. This CDR3 region has 17 residues. CDR3 sequence (DNA): TGCGCCAGCAGCTCAGGTCTACGGGGGGGCATCCCGGGGGAGCAGTACTTC. As protein: CASSSGLRGGIPGEQYF.

This rearrangement joins TRBV19 to TRBJ1-3; D is ambiguous. Germline assignment: CDR1 LNHDA and CDR2 SQIVND (reference sequence). The germline V and J ends were trimmed by 4 bases and 3 bases, with 4 bases remaining between them. This CDR3 region has 12 residues. The CDR3 sequence: CASSRSGNTIYF. As DNA, the CDR3 is TGTGCCAGTAGTAGAAGTGGAAACACCATATATTTT.

As DNA, the CDR3 is TGTGCCAGCAGCAAGGACTCGGGACAGGGTGCCGAGACCCAGTACTTC. It codes for CASSKDSGQGAETQYF. The V call is TRBV7-2, the J call TRBJ2-5, with 9 bases lining up with TRBD1. V dropped 5 bases and J dropped 5; count of bases not matched to a gene: 12. Germline CDR1 reads SGHTA; CDR2 reads FQGNSA. This CDR3 has 16 amino acids.

The chain joins TRBV28 to TRBJ1-1; D gene unclear. The CDR3 totals 14 residues. Trimming removed 3 bases at V and 3 bases at J, with 11 bases between. The V gene's germline CDR1 is MDHEN and CDR2 SYDVKM. The CDR3 loop reads CASSFRQSDTEAFF. DNA for the CDR3: TGTGCCAGCAGTTTTAGGCAGTCCGACACTGAAGCTTTCTTT.

The gene calls are TRBV5-1 and TRBJ2-5; 12 nucleotides line up with TRBD1. The trim removed 4 bases at V and 5 bases at J, leaving 9 bases unmatched. Germline CDR1 and CDR2: SGHRS and YFSETQ. CDR3 length: 16 residues. This CDR3 is CASSIQGQGAGETQYF. Written as DNA, the CDR3 is TGCGCCAGCAGCATACAGGGACAGGGGGCCGGTGAGACCCAGTACTTC.

The J gene is TRBJ1-1, the V gene TRBV7-9; D is unresolved. The CDR3 runs 15 residues. CDR1 and CDR2 from the germline V gene are SEHNR and FQNEAQ (reference sequence). With 4 bases removed from V and 4 bases from J, the gap between germline ends came to 16 bases. The CDR3: CASSSLSGGITEAFF. DNA of the CDR3: TGTGCCAGCAGCTCCCTTTCTGGAGGGATCACTGAAGCTTTCTTT.

This clone showed up just a few times. V is TRBV5-4 and J is TRBJ2-7; TRBD2 matches 8 bases. Germline V gene sequence: CDR1 SGHNT, CDR2 YYREEE (reference sequence). V dropped 0 bases and J dropped 4; count of bases not matched to a gene: 15. This CDR3 is built from 18 residues. The CDR3 DNA sequence: TGTGCCAGCAGCTTGGCGGAGGATGGGGGACTAGAGGCTTACGAGCAGTACTTC. It specifies CASSLAEDGGLEAYEQYF. The whole variable domain, remainder taken from reference TRBV5-4 and TRBJ2-7, is ETGVTQSPTHLIKTRGQQVTLRCSSQSGHNTVSWYQQALGQGPQFIFQYYREEENGRGNFPPRFSGLQFPNYSSELNVNALELDDSALYLCASSLAEDGGLEAYEQYFGPGTRLTVT.